Included here is one T cell receptor beta chain sequence, with context. One end of the junction does not line up with germline, which may come from a read error. The sample comes from a study of cytomegalovirus exposure and HLA in healthy donors. In germline, CDR1 is GTSNPN, CDR2 SVGIG (reference sequence). The CDR3 consists of 11 residues. The PCR employed 60 Vbeta primers together with 13 Jbeta primers. This table comes from immunoSEQ multiplex PCR, and its TCRdb copy is limited to in-frame clones, with some not included. In the table there are more than 130,000 clones, about three quarters of which are singletons.

The chain uses TRBV30 and TRBJ1-1; the match to TRBD1 covers 8 bases. The receptor's source is a man between 18 and 35 years old in good health and CMV-seronegative. Specimen: PBMCs. The CDR3 bases are TGTGCCTGGAGCGGGACAGGTCCAGCTTTGTGG. It codes for CAWSGTGPALW.